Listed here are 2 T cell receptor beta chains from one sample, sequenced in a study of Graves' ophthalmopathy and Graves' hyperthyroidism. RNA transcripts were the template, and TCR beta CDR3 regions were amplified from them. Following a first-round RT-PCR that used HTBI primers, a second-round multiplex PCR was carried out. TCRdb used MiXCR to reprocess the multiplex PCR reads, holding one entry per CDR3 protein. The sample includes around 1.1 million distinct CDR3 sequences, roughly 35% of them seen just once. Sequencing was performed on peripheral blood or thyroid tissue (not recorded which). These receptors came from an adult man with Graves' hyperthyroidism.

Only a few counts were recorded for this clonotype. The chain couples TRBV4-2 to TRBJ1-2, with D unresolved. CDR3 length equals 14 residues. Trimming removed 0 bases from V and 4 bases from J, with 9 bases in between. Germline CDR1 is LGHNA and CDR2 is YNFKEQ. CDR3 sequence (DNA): TGTGCCAGCAGCCAAGATAAACAAAGCTATGGCTACACCTTC. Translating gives CASSQDKQSYGYTF.

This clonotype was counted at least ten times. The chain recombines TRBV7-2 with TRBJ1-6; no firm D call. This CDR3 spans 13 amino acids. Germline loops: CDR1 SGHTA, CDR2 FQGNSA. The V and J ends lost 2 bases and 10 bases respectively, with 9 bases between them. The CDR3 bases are TGTGCCAGCAGCTTAAGGGAGGGCTCACCCCTCCACTTT. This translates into CASSLREGSPLHF. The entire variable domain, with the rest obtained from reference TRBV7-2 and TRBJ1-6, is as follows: GAGVSQSPSNKVTEKGKDVELRCDPISGHTALYWYRQSLGQGLEFLIYFQGNSAPDKSGLPSDRFSAERTGGSVSTLTIQRTQQEDSAVYLCASSLREGSPLHFGNGTRLTVT.